The sequence of this TCR beta chain was determined in a study of blood T cell repertoires in COVID-19. The wider study: The analysed material was cDNA or gDNA that came from T cells, B-cell-depleted T cells, or PBMCs.

Clones were read by immunoSEQ multiplex PCR, and TCRdb kept only the in-frame ones, dropping some. Among under 200,000 clones, more than 60% were seen once, and the ten largest hold 2.5% to 3.5%. Germline CDR1 SGHRS, CDR2 YFSETQ. With 6 bases removed from V and 6 bases from J, the gap between germline ends came to 15 bases. The CDR3 length is 13 residues. The chain carries TRBV5-1 and TRBJ1-1; maybe TRBD1 (6 bases). The receptor was derived from a man between 65 and 79 years old with acute or convalescent COVID-19. Sequences were obtained from peripheral blood. The CDR3 coding sequence is TGCGCCAGCAAATTAGGGGCAGGGGCTGAAGCTTTCTTT. Amino acids: CASKLGAGAEAFF.